This T cell receptor (beta chain) was obtained from a study of blood T cell repertoires in COVID-19. The assay was immunoSEQ multiplex PCR, and TCRdb's table has in-frame clones only and misses some. The table lists roughly 120,000 clones, around 90% of them singletons. This CDR3 region has 12 residues. The germline CDR1 and CDR2 sequences are SEHNR and FQNEAQ (reference sequence). With 5 bases clipped from V and 10 bases from J, the junction kept 4 bases outside the gene matches. The chain recombines TRBV7-9 with TRBJ2-1, with 8 bases matching TRBD1. The sequence was obtained from a human donor in a cohort sampled during active COVID-19. The specimen sequenced was peripheral blood. CDR3 in amino acids: CASSGQGKEQFF. In nucleotides, the CDR3 is TGTGCCAGCAGCGGACAGGGTAAAGAGCAGTTCTTC.